A selection of T cell receptor beta chains follows, all from one sample in a study of CD8 T cells in Susac syndrome. Using its own MiXCR run on the immunoSEQ multiplex PCR reads, TCRdb lists one record per CDR3 protein. The profile covers about 190,000 distinct CDR3 sequences, with approximately 95% appearing a single time and approximately 0.098% taken by the ten largest. Sequencing input: CD4+ T cells from PBMCs. All receptors derive from a human donor with Susac syndrome. CDR3s include the opening cysteine and the closing phenylalanine or tryptophan. Fields, in order: D gene, V gene, J gene, clone size, CDR3 DNA, CDR3 protein. D genes are given only for firm matches. Some rows mark clone size as missing; the rest say once, few, many or name a class of expanded clone.

NA	TRBV15	TRBJ2-3	NA	TGTGCCACCAGCAGAGAGAGGAGTTTCGATACGCAGTATTTT	CATSRERSFDTQYF
TRBD2	TRBV7-9	TRBJ2-3	NA	TGTGCCAGCAGCGCGGGACTAGCGGGAAGGACAGATACGCAGTATTTT	CASSAGLAGRTDTQYF
NA	TRBV20-1	TRBJ2-7	few	TGCAGTGCTAGTTTAGGCGGGGCCTACGAGCAGTACTTC	CSASLGGAYEQYF
NA	TRBV2	TRBJ1-2	NA	TGTGCCAGCAGTGGGGGGTTTGGCTACACCTTC	CASSGGFGYTF
NA	TRBV7-9	TRBJ2-7	NA	TGTGCCAGCGCTCCTGTGGACAGCTCCTACGAGCAGTACTTC	CASAPVDSSYEQYF
NA	TRBV3-1	TRBJ2-3	NA	TGTGCCAGCAGCCAAGACCCGGGACACCTCACAGATACGCAGTATTTT	CASSQDPGHLTDTQYF
NA	TRBV2	TRBJ1-2	NA	TGTGCCAGCAGTGTGGGCCGCAGGAGTGGCTACACCTTC	CASSVGRRSGYTF
NA	TRBV14	TRBJ1-1	NA	TGTGCCAGCAGCCAAGACCTCGGGCTTAACACTGAAGCTTTCTTT	CASSQDLGLNTEAFF
TRBD1	TRBV12-3/TRBV12-4	TRBJ2-7	NA	TGTGCCAGCAGGAAACGACAGGGTGGAGAGCAGTACTTC	CASRKRQGGEQYF
NA	TRBV2	TRBJ1-2	NA	TGTGCCAGCGATCAACTCAGTGGCTACACCTTC	CASDQLSGYTF
NA	TRBV27	TRBJ1-1	NA	TGTGCCAGCAGTTTTGGGGGGCGTCGCACTGAAGCTTTCTTT	CASSFGGRRTEAFF
TRBD1	TRBV3-1	TRBJ2-2	NA	TGTGCCAGCAGCCTTGACAGGGGGCACGGAGCTGTTTTT	CASSLDRGHGAVF
NA	TRBV30	TRBJ1-4	NA	TGTGCCTGGAGTGCTGGGCCGAGCGAAAAACTGTTTTTT	CAWSAGPSEKLFF
NA	TRBV28	TRBJ2-1	NA	TGTGCCAGCAGTTTGGGCTCCTACAATGAGCAGTTCTTC	CASSLGSYNEQFF
NA	TRBV11-3	TRBJ2-1	once	TGTGCCAGCAGCCGAAGACTAGGGGAGGCCCATGAGCAGTTCTTC	CASSRRLGEAHEQFF
NA	TRBV30	TRBJ1-3	NA	TGTGCCGGGAGGCAGGGGCCAGCTGGAAACACCATATATTTT	CAGRQGPAGNTIYF
NA	TRBV7-2	TRBJ2-7	once	TGTGCCAGCAGCCCGTGGGGTACAGGGCCCCACGAGCAGTACTTC	CASSPWGTGPHEQYF
TRBD1	TRBV18	TRBJ2-3	once	TGTGCCAGCTCACCGGGACAGGGGGTCACAGATACGCAGTATTTT	CASSPGQGVTDTQYF
NA	TRBV5-1	TRBJ2-1	once	TGCGCCAGCAGCTGGGGGCAGCGAGGCTCCTACAATGAGCAGTTCTTC	CASSWGQRGSYNEQFF
NA	TRBV12-3/TRBV12-4	TRBJ1-6	few	TGTGCCAGCAGTTTAGGGACAGCTAATTCACCCCTCCACTTT	CASSLGTANSPLHF
NA	TRBV6-5	TRBJ2-5	NA	TGTGCCAGCAGTCTCCGGGACTCATCAGGGGAGTACTTC	CASSLRDSSGEYF
TRBD1	TRBV5-4	TRBJ2-7	NA	TGTGCCAGCAGCAGGGACAGGGACGGGACCTACGAGCAGTACTTC	CASSRDRDGTYEQYF
TRBD2	TRBV20-1	TRBJ2-7	NA	TGCAGTGCTCCCTTAGCGGGGGGCCCCTCCTACGAGCAGTACTTC	CSAPLAGGPSYEQYF
NA	TRBV5-1	TRBJ2-7	NA	TGCGCCAGCAGCCCCGGACACAGCTCCTACGAGCAGTACTTC	CASSPGHSSYEQYF
NA	TRBV9	TRBJ2-5	once	TGTGCCAGCAGCGTTTTGGAGTACCAAGAGACCCAGTACTTC	CASSVLEYQETQYF
TRBD2	TRBV29-1	TRBJ2-1	NA	TGCAGCGTTGAAACACTAGCGGGCCTTAATGAGCAGTTCTTC	CSVETLAGLNEQFF
NA	TRBV28	TRBJ1-1	once	TGTGCCAGCAGTTTATTATGGGGTGGGGGGAACACTGAAGCTTTCTTT	CASSLLWGGGNTEAFF
NA	TRBV20-1	TRBJ1-1	NA	TGCAGTGCTGGAAGGGAGGAAGCTTTCTTT	CSAGREEAFF
NA	TRBV30	TRBJ2-1	NA	TGTGCCTGGACGTTCCACTGGAGGTACAATGAGCAGTTCTTC	CAWTFHWRYNEQFF
NA	TRBV29-1	TRBJ2-3	NA	TGCAGCGTTGTATGGGGGTCCGATCCCACAGATACGCAGTATTTT	CSVVWGSDPTDTQYF
TRBD1	TRBV15	TRBJ2-1	NA	TGTGCCACCAGAGACAAGACAGGGAAGTCCTACAATGAGCAGTTCTTC	CATRDKTGKSYNEQFF
NA	TRBV20-1	TRBJ2-7	NA	TGCAGTGCTAGAGAGGAGAAGTGGGGGGAAACCTACGAGCAGTACTTC	CSAREEKWGETYEQYF
NA	TRBV30	TRBJ1-2	NA	TGTGCCTGGACCCGGAAGGGGGGCTACACCTTC	CAWTRKGGYTF
TRBD1	TRBV5-1	TRBJ2-7	NA	TGCGCCAGCAGCTTGGCCCGACGGGACAGGGTTTCTAGCGGTGAGCAGTACTTC	CASSLARRDRVSSGEQYF
TRBD2	TRBV7-3	TRBJ2-1	NA	TGTGCCAGCAGCTTAACTAGCGGGGGTGGCAACAATGAGCAGTTCTTC	CASSLTSGGGNNEQFF
NA	TRBV12-3/TRBV12-4	TRBJ1-2	NA	TGTGCCAGCAGTGGGGTCGGGGGCTACACCTTC	CASSGVGGYTF
NA	TRBV3-1	TRBJ1-5	NA	TGTGCCAGCAGCCAAGCCGGTAAGGACGGTTCCAATCAGCCCCAGCATTTT	CASSQAGKDGSNQPQHF
TRBD1	TRBV30	TRBJ2-3	once	TGTGCCTGGACCACGGGACAGTTATTTCGCACAGATACGCAGTATTTT	CAWTTGQLFRTDTQYF
NA	TRBV30	TRBJ2-7	NA	TGTGCCTGGACTAACAAGGGGACCGAGCAGTACTTC	CAWTNKGTEQYF
NA	TRBV20-1	TRBJ2-7	NA	TGCAGTGCTAGAGAAGTATACGAGCAGTACTTC	CSAREVYEQYF
NA	TRBV11-2	TRBJ1-1	once	TGTGCCAGCAGCTTAGCCAGGGGATCAGCTTTCTTT	CASSLARGSAFF
NA	TRBV27	TRBJ2-2	NA	TGTGCCAGCAGTTTATCGAGATCCAGGGGTAACACCGGGGAGCTGTTTTTT	CASSLSRSRGNTGELFF
NA	TRBV20-1	TRBJ2-7	NA	TGCAGTGCTAGGGCCTACGAGCAGTACTTC	CSARAYEQYF
TRBD1	TRBV18	TRBJ1-6	NA	TGTGCCAGCTCACCAGACAGGGCTAATTCACCCCTCCACTTT	CASSPDRANSPLHF
NA	TRBV20-1	TRBJ2-1	NA	TGCAGTGCTAGGTGGGGGGGGGCCGATGGTGAGCAGTTCTTC	CSARWGGADGEQFF
NA	TRBV5-1	TRBJ2-7	once	TGCGCCAGCAGCTCTAATACCTACGAGCAGTACTTC	CASSSNTYEQYF
NA	TRBV24-1	TRBJ2-3	NA	TGTGCCACCAGTGACAAAGGGGCTAATACGCAGTATTTT	CATSDKGANTQYF
NA	TRBV5-1	TRBJ2-3	NA	TGCGCCAGCAGCGGACAGTACACAGATACGCAGTATTTT	CASSGQYTDTQYF
TRBD1	TRBV20-1	TRBJ2-7	NA	TGCAGTGCTAGAGAACAGGGGCGCCTCTACGAGCAGTACTTC	CSAREQGRLYEQYF
TRBD1	TRBV7-9	TRBJ1-6	NA	TGTGCCAGCAACAACGGGACAGGGATTAATTCACCCCTCCACTTT	CASNNGTGINSPLHF
NA	TRBV18	TRBJ2-3	NA	TGTGCCAGCTCACCACAGAGATCCACAGATACGCAGTATTTT	CASSPQRSTDTQYF
NA	TRBV20-1	TRBJ2-1	NA	TGCAGTGCTAGAACCCTACAGGAGCAGTTCTTC	CSARTLQEQFF
NA	TRBV30	TRBJ2-3	NA	TGTGCCTGGGGGACCTCCTCGACGCAGTATTTT	CAWGTSSTQYF
NA	TRBV20-1	TRBJ1-2	NA	TGCAGTGCTAGGGTACCTCCCGGGAGGGGCTACACCTTC	CSARVPPGRGYTF